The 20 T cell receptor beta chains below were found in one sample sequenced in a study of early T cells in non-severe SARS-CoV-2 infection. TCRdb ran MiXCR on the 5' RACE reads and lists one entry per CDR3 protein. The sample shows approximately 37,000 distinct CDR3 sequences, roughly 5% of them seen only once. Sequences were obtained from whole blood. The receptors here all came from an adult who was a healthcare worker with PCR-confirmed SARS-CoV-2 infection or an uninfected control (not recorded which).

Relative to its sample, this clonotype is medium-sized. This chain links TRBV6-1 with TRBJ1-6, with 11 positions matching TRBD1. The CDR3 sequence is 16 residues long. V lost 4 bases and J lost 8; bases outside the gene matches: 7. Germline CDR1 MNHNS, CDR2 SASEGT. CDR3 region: CASSANPGQGDSPLHF. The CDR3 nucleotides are TGTGCCAGCAGTGCTAATCCGGGACAGGGGGATTCACCCCTCCACTTT.

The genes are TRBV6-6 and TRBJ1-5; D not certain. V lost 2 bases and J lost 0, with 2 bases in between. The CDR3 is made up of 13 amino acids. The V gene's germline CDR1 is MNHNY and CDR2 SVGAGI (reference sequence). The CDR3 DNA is TGTGCCAGCAGTTACGATAGCAATCAGCCCCAGCATTTT. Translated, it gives CASSYDSNQPQHF.

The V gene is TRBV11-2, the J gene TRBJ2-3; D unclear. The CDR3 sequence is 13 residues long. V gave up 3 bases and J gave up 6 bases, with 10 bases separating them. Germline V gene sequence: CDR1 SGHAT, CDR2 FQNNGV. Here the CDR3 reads CASSLVGIDTQYF. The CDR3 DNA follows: TGTGCCAGCAGCTTGGTAGGGATTGATACGCAGTATTTT.

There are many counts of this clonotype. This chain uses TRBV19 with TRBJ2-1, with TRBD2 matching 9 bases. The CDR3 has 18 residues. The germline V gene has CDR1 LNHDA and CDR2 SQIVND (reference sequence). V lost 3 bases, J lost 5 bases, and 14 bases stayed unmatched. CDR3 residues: CASSIIFWASGVNNEQFF. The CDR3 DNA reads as TGTGCCAGTAGTATTATTTTTTGGGCTAGCGGGGTGAACAATGAGCAGTTCTTC.

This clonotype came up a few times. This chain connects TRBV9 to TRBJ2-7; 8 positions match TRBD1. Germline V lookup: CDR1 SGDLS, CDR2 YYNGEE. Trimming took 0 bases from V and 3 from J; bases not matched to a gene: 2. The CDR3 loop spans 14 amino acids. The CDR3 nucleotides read TGTGCCAGCAGCGTAGAGGACAGGGACTACGAGCAGTACTTC. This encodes CASSVEDRDYEQYF.

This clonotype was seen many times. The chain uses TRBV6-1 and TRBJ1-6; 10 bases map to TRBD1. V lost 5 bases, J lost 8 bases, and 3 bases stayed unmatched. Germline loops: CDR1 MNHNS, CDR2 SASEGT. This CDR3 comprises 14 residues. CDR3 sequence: CASSRGQGYSPLHF. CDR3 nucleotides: TGTGCCAGCAGTAGGGGACAGGGGTATTCACCCCTCCACTTT.

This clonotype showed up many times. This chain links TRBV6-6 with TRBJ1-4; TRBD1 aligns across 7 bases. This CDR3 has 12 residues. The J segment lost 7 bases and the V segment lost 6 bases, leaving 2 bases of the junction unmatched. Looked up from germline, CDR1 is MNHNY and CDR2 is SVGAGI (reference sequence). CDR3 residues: CASSRDSEKLFF. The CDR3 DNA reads TGTGCCAGCAGCCGGGACAGTGAAAAACTGTTTTTT.

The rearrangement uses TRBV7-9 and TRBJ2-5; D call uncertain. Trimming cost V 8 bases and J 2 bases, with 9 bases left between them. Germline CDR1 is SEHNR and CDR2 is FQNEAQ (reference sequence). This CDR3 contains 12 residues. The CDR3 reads CASALRQETQYF. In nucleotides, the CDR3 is TGTGCCAGCGCGTTACGACAAGAGACCCAGTACTTC.

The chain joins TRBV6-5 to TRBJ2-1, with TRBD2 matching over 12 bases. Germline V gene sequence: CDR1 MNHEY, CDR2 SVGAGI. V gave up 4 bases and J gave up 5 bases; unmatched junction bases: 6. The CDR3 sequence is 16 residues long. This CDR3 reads CASSWSSGRANNEQFF. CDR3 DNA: TGTGCCAGCAGTTGGTCTAGCGGGAGGGCCAACAATGAGCAGTTCTTC.

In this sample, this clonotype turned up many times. The CDR3 coding sequence is TGTGCCAGCAGCTTCACCATCGGGGAGCTGTTTTTT. Its translation: CASSFTIGELFF. The chain links TRBV7-6 to TRBJ2-2; no clear D gene. Trimming pared 3 bases from V and 7 bases from J, leaving 6 bases between. The germline V gene has CDR1 SGHVS and CDR2 FNYEAQ. This CDR3 is 12 amino acids long.

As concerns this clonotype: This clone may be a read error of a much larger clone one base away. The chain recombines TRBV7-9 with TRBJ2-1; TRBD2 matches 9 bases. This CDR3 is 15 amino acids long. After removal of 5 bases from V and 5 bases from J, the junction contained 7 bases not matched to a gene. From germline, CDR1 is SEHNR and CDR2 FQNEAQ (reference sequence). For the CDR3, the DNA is TGTGCCAGCAGCCCAAGCGGGAGGCTCAACAATGAGCAGTTCTTC. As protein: CASSPSGRLNNEQFF. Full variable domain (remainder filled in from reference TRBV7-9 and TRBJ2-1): DTGVSQNPRHKITKRGQNVTFRCDPISEHNRLYWYRQTLGQGPEFLTYFQNEAQLEKSRLLSDRFSAERPKGSFSTLEIQRTEQGDSAMYLCASSPSGRLNNEQFFGPGTRLTVL.

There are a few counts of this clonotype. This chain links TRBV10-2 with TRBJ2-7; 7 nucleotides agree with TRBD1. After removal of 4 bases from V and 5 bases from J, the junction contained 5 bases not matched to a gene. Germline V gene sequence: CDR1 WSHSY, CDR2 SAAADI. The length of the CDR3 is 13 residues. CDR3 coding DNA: TGCGCCAGCAGTGCGTCAACAGGGGACGAGCAGTACTTC. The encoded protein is CASSASTGDEQYF.

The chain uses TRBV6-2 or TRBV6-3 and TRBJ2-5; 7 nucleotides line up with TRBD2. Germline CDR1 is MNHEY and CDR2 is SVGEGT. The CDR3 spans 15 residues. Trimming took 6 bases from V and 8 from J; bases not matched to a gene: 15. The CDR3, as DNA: TGTGCCAGCAGACCCGATTTGGTGGCGGGGGAAACCCAGTACTTC. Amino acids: CASRPDLVAGETQYF.

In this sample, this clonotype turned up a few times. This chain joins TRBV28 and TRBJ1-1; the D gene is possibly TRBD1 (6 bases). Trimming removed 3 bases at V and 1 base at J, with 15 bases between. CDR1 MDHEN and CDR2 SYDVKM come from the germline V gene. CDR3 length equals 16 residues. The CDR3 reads CASSFSTTTGNTEAFF. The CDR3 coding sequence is TGTGCCAGCAGTTTCTCCACAACGACAGGGAACACTGAAGCTTTCTTT.

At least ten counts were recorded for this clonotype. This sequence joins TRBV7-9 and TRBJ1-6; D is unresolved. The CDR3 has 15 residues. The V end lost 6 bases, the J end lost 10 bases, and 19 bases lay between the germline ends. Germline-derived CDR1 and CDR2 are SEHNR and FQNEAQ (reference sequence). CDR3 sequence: CASSSIAGIGSPLHF. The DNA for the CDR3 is TGTGCCAGCAGTTCGATAGCGGGAATCGGCTCACCCCTCCACTTT.

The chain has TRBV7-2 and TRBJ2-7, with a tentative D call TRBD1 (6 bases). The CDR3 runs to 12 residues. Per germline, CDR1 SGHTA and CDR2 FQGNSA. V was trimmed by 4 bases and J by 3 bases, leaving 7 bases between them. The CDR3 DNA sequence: TGTGCCAGCAGCTCGACAGGCTACGAGCAGTACTTC. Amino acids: CASSSTGYEQYF.

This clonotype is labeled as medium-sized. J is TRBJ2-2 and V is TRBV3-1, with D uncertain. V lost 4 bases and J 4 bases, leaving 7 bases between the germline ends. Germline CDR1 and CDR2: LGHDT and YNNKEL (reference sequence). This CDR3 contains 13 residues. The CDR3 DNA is TGTGCCAGCAGCCGGACCGCCACCGGGGAGCTGTTTTTT. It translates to CASSRTATGELFF.

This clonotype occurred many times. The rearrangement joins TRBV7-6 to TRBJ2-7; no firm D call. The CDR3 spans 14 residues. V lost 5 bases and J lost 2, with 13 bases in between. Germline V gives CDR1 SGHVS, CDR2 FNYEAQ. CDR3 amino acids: CASSPRTETYEQYF. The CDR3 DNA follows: TGTGCCAGCAGCCCGCGGACGGAAACCTACGAGCAGTACTTC.

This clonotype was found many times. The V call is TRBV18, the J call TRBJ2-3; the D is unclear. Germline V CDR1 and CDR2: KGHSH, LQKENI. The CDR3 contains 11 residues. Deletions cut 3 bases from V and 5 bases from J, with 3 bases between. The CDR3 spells CASSPIDTQYF. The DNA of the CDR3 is TGTGCCAGCTCACCCATAGATACGCAGTATTTT. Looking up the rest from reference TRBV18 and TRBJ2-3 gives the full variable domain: NAGVMQNPRHLVRRRGQEARLRCSPMKGHSHVYWYRQLPEEGLKFMVYLQKENIIDESGMPKERFSAEFPKEGPSILRIQQVVRGDSAAYFCASSPIDTQYFGPGTRLTVL.

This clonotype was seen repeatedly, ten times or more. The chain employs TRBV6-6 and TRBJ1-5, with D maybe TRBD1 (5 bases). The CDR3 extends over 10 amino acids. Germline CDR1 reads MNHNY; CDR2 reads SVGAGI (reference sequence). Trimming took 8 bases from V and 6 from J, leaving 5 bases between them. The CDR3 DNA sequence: TGTGCCAGCGGGGGTCAGCCCCAGCATTTT. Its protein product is CASGGQPQHF.